This T cell receptor (beta chain) was profiled in a study of beta chain features in type 1 diabetes. Study-wide findings and caveats: Moderate but significant shortening of TCRB CDR3s was recorded in all four CD4+ subsets from Type 1 diabetes patients. The study left unresolved whether HLA type influences TCRB rearrangement.

The authors reverse transcribed all of the isolated RNA, so sequencing captured expressed TCRB transcripts. Data came from immunoSEQ multiplex PCR; TCRdb stores just in-frame clones and leaves some out. The sample yields 70,000 to 90,000 clones, about 32% seen once. On this clone: Its target is not known.

V lost 1 base to trimming and J lost 9 bases, with 7 bases between them. The CDR3 is 11 amino acids. CDR1 SGDLS and CDR2 YYNGEE come from the germline V gene. The chain uses TRBV9 and TRBJ1-2; D is undetermined. The sequencing sample was made of stem cell memory CD4+ T cells from blood. The source of this sequence is a woman younger than 35 in good health. The CDR3 sequence: CASSVQQSYTF. CDR3 sequence (DNA): TGTGCCAGCAGCGTACAACAGAGCTACACCTTC.